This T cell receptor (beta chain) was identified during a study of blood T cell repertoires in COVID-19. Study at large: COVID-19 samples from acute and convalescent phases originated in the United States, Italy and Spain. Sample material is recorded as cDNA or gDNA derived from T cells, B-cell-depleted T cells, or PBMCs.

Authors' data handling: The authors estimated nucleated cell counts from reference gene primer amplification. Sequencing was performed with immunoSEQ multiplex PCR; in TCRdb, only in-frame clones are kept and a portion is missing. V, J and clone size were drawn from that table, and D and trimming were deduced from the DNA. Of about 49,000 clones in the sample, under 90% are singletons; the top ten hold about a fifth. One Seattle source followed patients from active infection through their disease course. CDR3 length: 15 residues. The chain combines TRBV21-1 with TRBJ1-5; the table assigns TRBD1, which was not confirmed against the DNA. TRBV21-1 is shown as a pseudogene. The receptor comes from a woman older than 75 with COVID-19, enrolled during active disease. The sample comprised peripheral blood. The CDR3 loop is CASSNGTDSNQPQHF. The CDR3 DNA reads TGTGCCAGCAGCAACGGGACAGATAGCAATCAGCCCCAGCATTTT.